The 22 T cell receptor beta chains below all came from one sample that was sequenced in a study of CD8+ T cells in alopecia areata. After isolation, RNA underwent reverse transcription to generate cDNA as the sequencing template. Sequenced by immunoSEQ multiplex PCR; TCRdb stores in-frame clones only, minus some. This table has some 120,000 clones, about 50% appearing once. The sequenced sample was NKG2D-low CD8+ T cells sorted from blood. Receptor source: a human donor with alopecia areata.

This rearrangement joins TRBV6-1 to TRBJ2-7, with 9 positions matching TRBD1. The CDR3 loop spans 13 amino acids. Germline values: CDR1 MNHNS, CDR2 SASEGT. After removal of 6 bases from V and 5 bases from J, the junction contained 5 bases not matched to a gene. For the CDR3, the DNA is TGTGCCAGCAGCTGGACAGGGGAGGACGAGCAGTACTTC. Protein sequence: CASSWTGEDEQYF.

This clone occurred a few times. V and J are TRBV11-2 and TRBJ2-7; 9 bases are shared with TRBD1. CDR1 and CDR2 from the germline V gene are SGHAT and FQNNGV. V was pared by 5 bases and J by 7 bases, with 6 bases of the junction left unmatched. The CDR3 sequence is 13 residues long. CDR3 amino acids: CASSIGTGKEQYF. The CDR3, as DNA: TGTGCCAGCAGCATCGGGACAGGGAAAGAGCAGTACTTC. Using reference TRBV11-2 and TRBJ2-7 for the parts outside the CDR3, the full variable domain is EAGVAQSPRYKIIEKRQSVAFWCNPISGHATLYWYQQILGQGPKLLIQFQNNGVVDDSQLPKDRFSAERLKGVDSTLKIQPAKLEDSAVYLCASSIGTGKEQYFGPGTRLTVT.

The rearrangement links TRBV7-2 to TRBJ2-3; D not resolved. The CDR3 extends over 14 amino acids. CDR1 and CDR2 from the germline V gene are SGHTA and FQGNSA. Trimming pared 2 bases from V and 1 base from J, leaving 7 bases between. The CDR3 DNA reads as TGTGCCAGCAGCTTAATCGCGGGCACAGATACGCAGTATTTT. As protein: CASSLIAGTDTQYF.

This clone has more than one count but fewer than ten. This sequence joins TRBV29-1 and TRBJ2-7, with TRBD2 identical over 7 bases. After removal of 4 bases from V and 3 bases from J, the junction contained 3 bases not matched to a gene. This CDR3 has 12 amino acids. CDR1 and CDR2 from the germline V gene are SQVTM and ANQGSEA. DNA of the CDR3: TGCAGCGTTGCTAGCGGTGACTACGAGCAGTACTTC. It translates to CSVASGDYEQYF.

The chain combines TRBV29-1 with TRBJ2-2; D is unresolved. The ends were cut back, 6 bases at V and 6 bases at J, with 11 bases in the middle. Looked up from germline, CDR1 is SQVTM and CDR2 is ANQGSEA. CDR3 length: 12 residues. CDR3 sequence (DNA): TGCAGCGTAATCTTCCGGCCCGGGGAGCTGTTTTTT. Residues: CSVIFRPGELFF.

This clone occurred once. This chain's CDR3 is CASSSQDGGLGGNEQFF. In nucleotides, the CDR3 is TGCGCCAGCAGCTCCCAAGACGGGGGCCTCGGGGGGAATGAGCAGTTCTTC. The rearrangement joins TRBV4-1 to TRBJ2-1; maybe TRBD2 (7 bases). Germline V CDR1 and CDR2: MGHRA, YSYEKL. The V end was cut by 5 bases, the J end by 7 bases, with 24 bases between. The CDR3 has 17 amino acids.

The V call is TRBV5-1, the J call TRBJ2-7, with 9 bases identical to TRBD1. CDR1 and CDR2 (germline): SGHRS, YFSETQ. With V trimmed by 0 bases and J by 6 bases, 4 bases remained unmatched. This CDR3 has 14 residues. The CDR3 DNA reads as TGCGCCAGCAGCTTGGAAGGGGACAGGGCCGAGCAGTACTTC. As protein: CASSLEGDRAEQYF.

CDR3: CAWRAGTGGSDTQYF. The CDR3 DNA reads TGTGCCTGGAGGGCCGGGACAGGGGGCTCAGATACGCAGTATTTT. The rearrangement links TRBV30 to TRBJ2-3; 12 nucleotides align to TRBD1. From germline, CDR1 is GTSNPN and CDR2 SVGIG (reference sequence). V gave up 3 bases and J gave up 4 bases; unmatched junction bases: 5. The CDR3 consists of 15 residues.

The chain employs TRBV4-2 and TRBJ2-5; TRBD1 agrees at 8 bases. Germline loops: CDR1 LGHNA, CDR2 YNFKEQ. The CDR3 is 15 residues long. The ends lost 2 bases at V and 5 bases at J; junction bases unmatched: 7. CDR3 in DNA: TGTGCCAGCAGCCAATATACAGGGGGAAGCGAGACCCAGTACTTC. It translates to CASSQYTGGSETQYF.

This clone was detected a few times. The V gene is TRBV6-5, the J gene TRBJ1-2; D is undetermined. The germline V gene has CDR1 MNHEY and CDR2 SVGAGI. The CDR3 is 14 amino acids. Deletions cut 4 bases from V and 3 bases from J, with 12 bases between. The CDR3 nucleotides are TGTGCCAGCAGTTCCCTGAGGACGGACTATGGCTACACCTTC. This translates into CASSSLRTDYGYTF.

The rearrangement joins TRBV13 to TRBJ2-3; 8 positions agree with TRBD2. The CDR3 loop spans 15 amino acids. Germline CDR1 PRHDT, CDR2 FYEKMQ (reference sequence). V dropped 1 base and J dropped 6; count of bases not matched to a gene: 6. CDR3 sequence reads: CASSLVAAGADTQYF. In nucleotides, the CDR3 is TGTGCCAGCAGCTTAGTGGCAGCGGGGGCCGATACGCAGTATTTT.

V gene TRBV29-1 combines with J gene TRBJ2-4, with 8 bases fitting TRBD1. There are 14 residues in the CDR3. Losses at the gene ends were 5 bases for V and 6 bases for J; bases not matched to a gene: 9. CDR1 SQVTM and CDR2 ANQGSEA come from the germline V gene. CDR3 in DNA: TGCAGCGTTTGCCAGGGGGCGACGGGAAACATTCAGTACTTC. Translating gives CSVCQGATGNIQYF.

This clone was counted between two and nine times. This chain connects TRBV29-1 to TRBJ2-2; D is uncertain. The germline CDR1 and CDR2 sequences are SQVTM and ANQGSEA. This CDR3 is built from 12 residues. V dropped 7 bases and J dropped 3 bases, with 9 bases sitting between them. In DNA form, the CDR3 reads TGCAGCGGTGGTGGACACACCGGGGAGCTGTTTTTT. Translation: CSGGGHTGELFF.

The V call is TRBV9, the J call TRBJ2-7; maybe TRBD2 (6 bases). Trimming stripped 4 bases from V and 9 bases from J, with 14 bases between. This CDR3 region has 12 residues. From germline, CDR1 is SGDLS and CDR2 YYNGEE. CDR3 DNA: TGTGCCAGCAGCCCCGGGACTCAGGTGCAGTACTTC. Amino acid sequence: CASSPGTQVQYF.

The gene calls are TRBV11-2 and TRBJ1-6; D is unresolved. Trimming left V 5 bases short and J 10 bases short, with 9 bases between. Germline V gene data show CDR1 as SGHAT and CDR2 as FQNNGV. There are 12 residues in the CDR3. CDR3 DNA: TGTGCCAGCAGCCCTCCAAGCTCACCCCTCCACTTT. Its protein is CASSPPSSPLHF.

The V call is TRBV30, the J call TRBJ2-1, with 10 bases identical to TRBD2. The CDR3 length is 15 residues. The trim removed 0 bases at V and 8 bases at J, leaving 7 bases unmatched. CDR1 and CDR2 from the germline V gene are GTSNPN and SVGIG (reference sequence). The CDR3 DNA reads as TGTGCCTGGAGTGTACCTAGCGGGAGAATCGATGAGCAGTTCTTC. Amino acids: CAWSVPSGRIDEQFF.

The chain joins TRBV30 to TRBJ2-7, with 8 bases fitting TRBD1. This CDR3 spans 12 amino acids. Germline V gene data show CDR1 as GTSNPN and CDR2 as SVGIG (reference sequence). Trimming cost V 3 bases and J 5 bases; bases outside gene matches: 3. CDR3 sequence: CAWSRGPDEQYF. DNA for the CDR3: TGTGCCTGGAGCAGGGGGCCTGACGAGCAGTACTTC.

The CDR3 spells CASIRQGGVTGELFF. CDR3 nucleotide sequence: TGTGCCAGCATTCGACAGGGAGGGGTTACCGGGGAGCTGTTTTTT. The chain uses TRBV6-6 and TRBJ2-2, with D perhaps being TRBD1 or TRBD2 (7 bases each). CDR3 length: 15 residues. CDR1 is MNHNY, CDR2 SVGAGI, per germline (reference sequence). V was clipped by 7 bases and J by 5 bases, with 17 bases between them.

This clone turned up a few times. This chain joins TRBV29-1 and TRBJ2-6; the match to TRBD1 covers 8 bases. The CDR3 is 17 amino acids. Germline V CDR1 and CDR2: SQVTM, ANQGSEA. With V trimmed by 7 bases and J by 4 bases, 15 bases remained unmatched. DNA for the CDR3: TGCAGCGCCCTAGGGCCAGGGGGCGAATCCGGGGCCAACGTCCTGACTTTC. Its protein product is CSALGPGGESGANVLTF.

In this sample, this clone turned up a few times. The V and J genes are TRBV29-1 and TRBJ2-3; 8 bases line up with TRBD2. J was trimmed by 3 bases and V by 4 bases; bases with no gene match: 6. The CDR3 runs to 14 residues. Germline V gene lookup returns CDR1 SQVTM and CDR2 ANQGSEA. The CDR3 coding sequence is TGCAGCGTTGTGGGACTAGGCGAAACAGATACGCAGTATTTT. This sequence encodes CSVVGLGETDTQYF.

The chain carries TRBV29-1 and TRBJ2-3; unclear D gene. Germline V gene lookup returns CDR1 SQVTM and CDR2 ANQGSEA. The CDR3 has 14 amino acids. V was pared by 0 bases and J by 4 bases, with 11 bases between. For the CDR3, the DNA is TGCAGCGTTGAAGATTCGGTCTCGGCAGATACGCAGTATTTT. Encoded protein: CSVEDSVSADTQYF.

The CDR3 coding sequence is TGCAGCGTTATTCCGGGAGACTCCTACGAGCAGTACTTC. This gives the protein CSVIPGDSYEQYF. The V call is TRBV29-1, the J call TRBJ2-7, with a possible D match to TRBD2 (6 bases). V was shortened by 5 bases and J by 0 bases, with 11 bases between the two germline ends. The germline CDR1 and CDR2 sequences are SQVTM and ANQGSEA. CDR3 length: 13 amino acids.